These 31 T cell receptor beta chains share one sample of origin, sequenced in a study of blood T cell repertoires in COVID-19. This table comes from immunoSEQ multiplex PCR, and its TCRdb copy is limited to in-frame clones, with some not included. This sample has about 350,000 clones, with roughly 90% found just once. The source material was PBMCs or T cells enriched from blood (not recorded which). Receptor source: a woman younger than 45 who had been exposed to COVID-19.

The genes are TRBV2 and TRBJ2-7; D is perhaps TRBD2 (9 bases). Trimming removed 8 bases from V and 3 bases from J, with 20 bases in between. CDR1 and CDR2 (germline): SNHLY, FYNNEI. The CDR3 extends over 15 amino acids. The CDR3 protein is CASVRGLAGIYEQYF. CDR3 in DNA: TGTGCCAGCGTCAGGGGGCTAGCGGGGATCTACGAGCAGTACTTC.

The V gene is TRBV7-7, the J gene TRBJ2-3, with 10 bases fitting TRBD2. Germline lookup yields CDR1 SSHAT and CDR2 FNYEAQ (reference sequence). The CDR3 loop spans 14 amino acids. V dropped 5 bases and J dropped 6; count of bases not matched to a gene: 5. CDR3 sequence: CASSKAGGGDTQYF. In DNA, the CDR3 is TGTGCCAGCAGCAAAGCGGGAGGGGGGGATACGCAGTATTTT.

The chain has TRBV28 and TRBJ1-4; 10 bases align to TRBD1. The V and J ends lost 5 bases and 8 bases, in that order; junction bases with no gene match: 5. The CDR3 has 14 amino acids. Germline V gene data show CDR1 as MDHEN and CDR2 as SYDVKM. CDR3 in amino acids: CASSTGDRGEKLFF. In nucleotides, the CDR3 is TGTGCCAGCAGTACGGGGGACAGGGGAGAAAAACTGTTTTTT.

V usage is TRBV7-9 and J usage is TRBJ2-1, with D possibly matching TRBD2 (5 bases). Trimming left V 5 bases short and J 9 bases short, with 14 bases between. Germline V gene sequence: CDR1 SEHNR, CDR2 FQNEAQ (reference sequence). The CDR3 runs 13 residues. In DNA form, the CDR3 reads TGTGCCAGCAGCCCGCCCGAGGGAACTGAGCAGTTCTTC. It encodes CASSPPEGTEQFF.

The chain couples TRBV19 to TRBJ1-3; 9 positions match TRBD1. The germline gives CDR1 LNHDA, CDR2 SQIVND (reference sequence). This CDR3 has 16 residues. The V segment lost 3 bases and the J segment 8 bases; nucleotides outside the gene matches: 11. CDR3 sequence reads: CASSIRTGASRDTIYF. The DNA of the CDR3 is TGTGCCAGTAGTATCAGGACAGGGGCATCTCGGGACACCATATATTTT.

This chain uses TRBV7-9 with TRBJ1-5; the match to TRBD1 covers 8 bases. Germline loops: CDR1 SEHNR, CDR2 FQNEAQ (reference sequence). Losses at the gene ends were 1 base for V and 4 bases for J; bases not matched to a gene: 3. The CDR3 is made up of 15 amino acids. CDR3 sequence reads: CASSLVGQGNQPQHF. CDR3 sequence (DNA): TGTGCCAGCAGCTTAGTCGGACAGGGAAATCAGCCCCAGCATTTT.

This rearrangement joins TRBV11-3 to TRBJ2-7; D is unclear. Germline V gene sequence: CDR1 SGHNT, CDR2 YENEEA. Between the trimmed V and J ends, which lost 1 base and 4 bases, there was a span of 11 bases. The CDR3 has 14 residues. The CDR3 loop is CASSLGGPPYEQYF. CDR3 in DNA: TGTGCCAGCAGCTTAGGTGGGCCTCCTTACGAGCAGTACTTC.

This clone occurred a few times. The DNA for the CDR3 is TGTGCCAGCAGCCAAGAGAGTAGCGGGATCCTCTACGAGCAGTACTTC. As protein: CASSQESSGILYEQYF. The J gene is TRBJ2-7, the V gene TRBV4-2, with 8 bases that match TRBD2. The V and J ends lost 0 bases and 3 bases, in that order; junction bases with no gene match: 7. This CDR3 has 16 residues. In germline, CDR1 is LGHNA, CDR2 YNFKEQ.

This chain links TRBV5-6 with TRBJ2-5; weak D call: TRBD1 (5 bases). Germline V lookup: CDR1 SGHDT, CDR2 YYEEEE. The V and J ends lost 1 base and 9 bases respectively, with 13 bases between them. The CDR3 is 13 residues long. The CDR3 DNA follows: TGTGCCAGCAGCTTGCAGGGAACTGGGGCCCAGTACTTC. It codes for CASSLQGTGAQYF.

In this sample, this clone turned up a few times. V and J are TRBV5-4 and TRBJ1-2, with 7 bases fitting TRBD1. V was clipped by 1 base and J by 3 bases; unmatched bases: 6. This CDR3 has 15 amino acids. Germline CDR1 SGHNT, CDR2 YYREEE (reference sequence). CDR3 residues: CASSLWETGHYGYTF. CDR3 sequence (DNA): TGTGCCAGCAGCTTGTGGGAGACAGGGCACTATGGCTACACCTTC.

CDR3 in DNA: TGTGCCAGCAGCTTTGCTCTGGGTTTAGCGGGAGGGATACAGGAGACCCAGTACTTC. Its protein product is CASSFALGLAGGIQETQYF. The chain links TRBV5-5 to TRBJ2-5; 11 positions match TRBD2. V was clipped by 2 bases and J by 5 bases; unmatched bases: 17. The CDR3 spans 19 residues. Germline CDR1 and CDR2: SGHKS and YYEKEE (reference sequence). The full variable domain, its missing parts supplied by reference TRBV5-5 and TRBJ2-5, is DAGVTQSPTHLIKTRGQQVTLRCSPISGHKSVSWYQQVLGQGPQFIFQYYEKEERGRGNFPDRFSARQFPNYSSELNVNALLLGDSALYLCASSFALGLAGGIQETQYFGPGTRLLVL.

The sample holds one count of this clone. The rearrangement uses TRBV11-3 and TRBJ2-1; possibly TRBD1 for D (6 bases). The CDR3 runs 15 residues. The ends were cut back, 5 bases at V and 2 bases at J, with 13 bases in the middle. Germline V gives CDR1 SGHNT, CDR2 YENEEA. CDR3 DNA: TGTGCCAGCAGCCCACTCGGACAGCCCTACAATGAGCAGTTCTTC. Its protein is CASSPLGQPYNEQFF.

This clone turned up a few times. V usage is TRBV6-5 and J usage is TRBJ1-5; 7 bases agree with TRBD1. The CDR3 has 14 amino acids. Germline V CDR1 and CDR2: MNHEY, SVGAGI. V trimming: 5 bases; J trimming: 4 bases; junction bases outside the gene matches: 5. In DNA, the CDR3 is TGTGCCAGCAGTCCAACCAGGGGGAATCAGCCCCAGCATTTT. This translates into CASSPTRGNQPQHF.

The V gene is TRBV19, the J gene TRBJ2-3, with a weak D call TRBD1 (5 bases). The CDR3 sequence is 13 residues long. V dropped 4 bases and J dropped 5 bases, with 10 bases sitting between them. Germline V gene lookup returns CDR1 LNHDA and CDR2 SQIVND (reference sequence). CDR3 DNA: TGTGCCAGTAGTACAGGGTTGGGAGATACGCAGTATTTT. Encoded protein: CASSTGLGDTQYF.

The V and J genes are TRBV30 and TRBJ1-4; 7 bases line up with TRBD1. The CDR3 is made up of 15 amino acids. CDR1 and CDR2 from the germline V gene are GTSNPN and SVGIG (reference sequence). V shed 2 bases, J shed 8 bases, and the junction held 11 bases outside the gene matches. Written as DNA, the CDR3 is TGTGCCTGGAGTATTGGCGGGACAGTTGGGGAAAAACTGTTTTTT. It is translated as CAWSIGGTVGEKLFF.

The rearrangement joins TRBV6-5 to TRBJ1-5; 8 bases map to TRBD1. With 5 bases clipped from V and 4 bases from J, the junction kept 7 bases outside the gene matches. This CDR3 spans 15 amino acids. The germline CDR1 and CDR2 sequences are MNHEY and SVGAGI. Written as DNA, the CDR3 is TGTGCCAGCAGTCAAACCGGGACAGGTAATCAGCCCCAGCATTTT. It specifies CASSQTGTGNQPQHF.

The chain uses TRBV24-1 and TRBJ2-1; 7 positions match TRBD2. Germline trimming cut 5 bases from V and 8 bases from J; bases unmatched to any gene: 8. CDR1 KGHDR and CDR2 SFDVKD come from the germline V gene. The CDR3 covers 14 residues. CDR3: CATSVPGAGYEQFF. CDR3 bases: TGTGCCACCAGTGTCCCGGGAGCGGGATATGAGCAGTTCTTC.

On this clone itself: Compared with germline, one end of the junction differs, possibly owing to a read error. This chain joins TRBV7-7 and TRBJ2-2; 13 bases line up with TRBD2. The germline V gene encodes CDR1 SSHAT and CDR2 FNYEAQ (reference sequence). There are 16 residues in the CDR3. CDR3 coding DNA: TGTGCTAGCAGCTTAGAAGGACTAGCGGGGGCCGGGGAGCTGTTTTTT. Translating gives CASSLEGLAGAGELFF. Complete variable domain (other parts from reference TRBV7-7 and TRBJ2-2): GAGVSQSPRYKVTKRGQDVTLRCDPISSHATLYWYQQALGQGPEFLTYFNYEAQPDKSGLPSDRFSAERPEGSISTLTIQRTEQRDSAMYRCASSLEGLAGAGELFFGEGSRLTVL.

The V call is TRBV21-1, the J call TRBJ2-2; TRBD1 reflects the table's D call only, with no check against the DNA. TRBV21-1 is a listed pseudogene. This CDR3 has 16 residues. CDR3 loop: CASSKGTGKNTGELFF. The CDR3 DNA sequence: TGTGCCAGCAGCAAAGGGACAGGGAAGAACACCGGGGAGCTGTTTTTT.

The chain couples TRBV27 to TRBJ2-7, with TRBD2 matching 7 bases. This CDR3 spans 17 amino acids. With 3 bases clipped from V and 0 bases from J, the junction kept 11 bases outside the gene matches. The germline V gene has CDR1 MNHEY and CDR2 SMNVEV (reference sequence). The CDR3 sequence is CASSFGDPGLGSYEQYF. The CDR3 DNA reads TGTGCCAGCAGTTTTGGGGACCCCGGACTAGGCTCCTACGAGCAGTACTTC.

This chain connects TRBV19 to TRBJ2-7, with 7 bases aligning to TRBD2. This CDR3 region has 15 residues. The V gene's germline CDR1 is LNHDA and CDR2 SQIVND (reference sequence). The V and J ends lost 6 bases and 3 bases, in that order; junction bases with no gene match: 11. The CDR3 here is CASSLGGRADYEQYF. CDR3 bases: TGTGCCAGTAGCCTGGGGGGGAGGGCCGACTACGAGCAGTACTTC. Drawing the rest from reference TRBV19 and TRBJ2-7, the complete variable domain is DGGITQSPKYLFRKEGQNVTLSCEQNLNHDAMYWYRQDPGQGLRLIYYSQIVNDFQKGDIAEGYSVSREKKESFPLTVTSAQKNPTAFYLCASSLGGRADYEQYFGPGTRLTVT.

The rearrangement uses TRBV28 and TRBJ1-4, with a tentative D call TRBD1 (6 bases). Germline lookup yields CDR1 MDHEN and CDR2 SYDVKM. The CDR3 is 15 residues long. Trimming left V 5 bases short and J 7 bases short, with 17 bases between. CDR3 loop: CASSLPGGGSEKLFF. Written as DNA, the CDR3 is TGTGCCAGCAGTCTCCCGGGAGGGGGTTCTGAAAAACTGTTTTTT.

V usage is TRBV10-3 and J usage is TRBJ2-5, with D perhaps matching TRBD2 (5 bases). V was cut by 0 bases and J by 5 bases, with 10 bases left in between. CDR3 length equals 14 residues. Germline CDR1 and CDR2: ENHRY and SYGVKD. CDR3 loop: CAISESAGGETQYF. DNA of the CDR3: TGTGCCATCAGTGAGTCGGCAGGCGGGGAGACCCAGTACTTC.

The CDR3 sequence is CASSIGTGLPYEQYF. For the CDR3, the DNA is TGTGCCAGTAGTATTGGGACAGGGTTACCCTACGAGCAGTACTTC. This chain connects TRBV19 to TRBJ2-7, with 9 positions matching TRBD1. The germline CDR1 and CDR2 sequences are LNHDA and SQIVND (reference sequence). This CDR3 region has 15 residues. V gave up 3 bases and J gave up 2 bases; unmatched junction bases: 5.

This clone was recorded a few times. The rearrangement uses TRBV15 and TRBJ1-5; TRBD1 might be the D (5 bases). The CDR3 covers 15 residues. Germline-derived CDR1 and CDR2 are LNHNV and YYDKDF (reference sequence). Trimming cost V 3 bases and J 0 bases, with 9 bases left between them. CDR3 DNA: TGTGCCACCAGCAGGGACATTTTTAGCAATCAGCCCCAGCATTTT. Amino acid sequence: CATSRDIFSNQPQHF.

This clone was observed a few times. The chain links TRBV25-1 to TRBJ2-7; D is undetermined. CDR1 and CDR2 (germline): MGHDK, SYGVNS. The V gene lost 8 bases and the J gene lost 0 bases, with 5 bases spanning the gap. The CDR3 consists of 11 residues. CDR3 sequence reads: CASVSSYEQYF. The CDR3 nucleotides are TGTGCCAGCGTTAGCTCCTACGAGCAGTACTTC.

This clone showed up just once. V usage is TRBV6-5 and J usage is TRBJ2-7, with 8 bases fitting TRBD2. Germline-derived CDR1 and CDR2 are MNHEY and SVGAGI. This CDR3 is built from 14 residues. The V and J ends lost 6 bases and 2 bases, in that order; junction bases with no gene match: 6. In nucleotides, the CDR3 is TGTGCCAGCAGCCTAGCGGGCATCCCCTACGAGCAGTACTTC. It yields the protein CASSLAGIPYEQYF.

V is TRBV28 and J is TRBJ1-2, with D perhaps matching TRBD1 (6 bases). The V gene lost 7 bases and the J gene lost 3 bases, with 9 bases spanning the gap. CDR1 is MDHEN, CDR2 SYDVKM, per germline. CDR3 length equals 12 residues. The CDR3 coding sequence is TGTGCCAGCAAGGGGGAGTACTATGGCTACACCTTC. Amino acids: CASKGEYYGYTF.

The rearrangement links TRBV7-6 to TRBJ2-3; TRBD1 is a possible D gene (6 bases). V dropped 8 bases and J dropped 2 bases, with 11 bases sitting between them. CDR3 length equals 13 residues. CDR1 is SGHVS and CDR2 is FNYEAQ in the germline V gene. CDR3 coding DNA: TGTGCCAGCCGACAGGACTTCACAGATACGCAGTATTTT. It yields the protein CASRQDFTDTQYF.

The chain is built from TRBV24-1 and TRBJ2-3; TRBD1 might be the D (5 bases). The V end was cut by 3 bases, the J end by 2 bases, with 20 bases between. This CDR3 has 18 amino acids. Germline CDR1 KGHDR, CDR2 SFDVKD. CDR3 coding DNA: TGTGCCACCAGTGATCCCGACAGCGAAACTCGCTACACAGATACGCAGTATTTT. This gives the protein CATSDPDSETRYTDTQYF.

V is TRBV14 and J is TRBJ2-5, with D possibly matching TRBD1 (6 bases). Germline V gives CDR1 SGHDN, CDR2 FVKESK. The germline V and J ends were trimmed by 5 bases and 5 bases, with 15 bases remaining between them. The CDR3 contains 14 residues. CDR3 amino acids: CASSVYRDRETQYF. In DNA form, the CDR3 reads TGTGCCAGCAGCGTGTACAGGGACCGGGAGACCCAGTACTTC.